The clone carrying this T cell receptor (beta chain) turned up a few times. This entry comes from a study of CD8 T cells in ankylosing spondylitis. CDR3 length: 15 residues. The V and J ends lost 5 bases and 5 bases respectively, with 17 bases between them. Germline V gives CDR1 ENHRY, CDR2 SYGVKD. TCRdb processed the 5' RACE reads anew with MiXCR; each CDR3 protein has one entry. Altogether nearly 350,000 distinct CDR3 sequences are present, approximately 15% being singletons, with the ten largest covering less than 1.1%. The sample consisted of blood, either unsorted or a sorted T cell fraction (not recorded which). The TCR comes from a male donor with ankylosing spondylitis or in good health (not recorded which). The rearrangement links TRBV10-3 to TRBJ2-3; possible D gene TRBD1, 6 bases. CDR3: CAISKETGSQDTQYF. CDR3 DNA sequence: TGTGCCATCAGTAAAGAAACAGGGTCTCAAGATACGCAGTATTTT.